Sequencing of this TCR beta chain was carried out in a study of human T cells and chemical hapten exposure. About the research overall: It was small differences in pooled library volume that mainly caused per-sample TCR yields to vary. Findings and caveats of the study: TCRs above 1 in 1000 frequency did not change with DPC sensitization.

Total RNA extraction was carried out from unfractionated whole blood. Each cDNA molecule in the library carried unique molecular identifiers. As originally analysed: From approximately 25,000 to 650,000 TCRs were found per sample, with a median of approximately 100,000. TCRdb itself ran the reads through MiXCR, one entry per CDR3 protein. For this entry, the V and J calls and clone size follow TCRdb and not the study's own pipeline. The sample shows fewer than 150,000 distinct CDR3 sequences, around 9% of them seen only once. CDR1 and CDR2 (germline): SQVTM, ANQGSEA. J gave up 3 bases and V 3 bases, and 9 bases lay outside the gene matches. There are 15 residues in the CDR3. This clonotype was counted at least ten times. Its antigen is unknown.

Material for sequencing was whole blood. This clonotype was sampled from a human donor in good health. Some clones in this sample may be carry-over from other donors' samples. The gene calls are TRBV29-1 and TRBJ2-7; 9 bases align to TRBD1. In DNA form, the CDR3 reads TGCAGCGTTGAGGACCTGACAGGGGGAGACTACGAGCAGTACTTC. Its protein product is CSVEDLTGGDYEQYF.